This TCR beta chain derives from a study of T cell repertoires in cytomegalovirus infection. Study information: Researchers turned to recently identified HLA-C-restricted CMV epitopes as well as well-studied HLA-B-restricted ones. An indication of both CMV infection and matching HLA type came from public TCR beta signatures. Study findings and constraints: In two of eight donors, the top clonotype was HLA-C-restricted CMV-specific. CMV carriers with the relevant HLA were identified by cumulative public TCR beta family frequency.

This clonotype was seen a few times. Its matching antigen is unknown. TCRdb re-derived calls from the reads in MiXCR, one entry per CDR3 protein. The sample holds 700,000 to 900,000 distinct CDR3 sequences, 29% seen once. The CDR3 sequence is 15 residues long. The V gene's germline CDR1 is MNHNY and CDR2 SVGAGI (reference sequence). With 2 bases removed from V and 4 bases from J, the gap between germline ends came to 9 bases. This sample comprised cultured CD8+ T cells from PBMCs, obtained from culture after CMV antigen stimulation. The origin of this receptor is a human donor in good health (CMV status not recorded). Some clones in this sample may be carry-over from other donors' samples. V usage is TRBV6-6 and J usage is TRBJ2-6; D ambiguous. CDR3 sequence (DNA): TGTGCCAGCAGTTACCTGCGGTCCGGGGCCAACGTCCTGACTTTC. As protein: CASSYLRSGANVLTF.